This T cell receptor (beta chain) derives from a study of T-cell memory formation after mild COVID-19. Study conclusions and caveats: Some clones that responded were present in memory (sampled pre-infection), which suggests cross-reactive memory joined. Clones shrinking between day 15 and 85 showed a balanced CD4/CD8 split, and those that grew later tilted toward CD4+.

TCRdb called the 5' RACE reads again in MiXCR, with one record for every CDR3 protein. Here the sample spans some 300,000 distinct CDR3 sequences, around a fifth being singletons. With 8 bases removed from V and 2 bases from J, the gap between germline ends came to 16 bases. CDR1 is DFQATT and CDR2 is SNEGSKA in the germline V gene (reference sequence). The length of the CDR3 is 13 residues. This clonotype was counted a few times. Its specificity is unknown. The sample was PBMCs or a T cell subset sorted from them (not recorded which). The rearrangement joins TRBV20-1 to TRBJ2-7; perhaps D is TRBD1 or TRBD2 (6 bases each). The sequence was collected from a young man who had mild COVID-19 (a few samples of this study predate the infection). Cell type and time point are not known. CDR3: CSPVGRGAYEQYF. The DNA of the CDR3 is TGCAGTCCCGTGGGAAGGGGGGCCTACGAGCAGTACTTC.